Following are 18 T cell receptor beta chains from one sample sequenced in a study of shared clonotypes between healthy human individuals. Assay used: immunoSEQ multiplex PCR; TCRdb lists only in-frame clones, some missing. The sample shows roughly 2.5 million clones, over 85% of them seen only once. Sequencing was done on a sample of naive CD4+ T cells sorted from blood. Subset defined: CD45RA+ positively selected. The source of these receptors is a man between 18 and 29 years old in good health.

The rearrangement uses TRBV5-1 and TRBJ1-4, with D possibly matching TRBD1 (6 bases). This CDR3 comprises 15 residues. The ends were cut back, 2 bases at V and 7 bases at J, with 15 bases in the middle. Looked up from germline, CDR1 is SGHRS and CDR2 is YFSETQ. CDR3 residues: CASSFDLDRTEKLFF. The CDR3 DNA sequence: TGCGCCAGCAGCTTCGACCTAGACAGGACTGAAAAACTGTTTTTT.

The CDR3 sequence: CASSQVGVGYEQYF. Here the CDR3 DNA reads TGCGCCAGCAGCCAAGTGGGAGTTGGGTACGAGCAGTACTTC. The V and J genes are TRBV4-3 and TRBJ2-7; TRBD2 is a possible D gene (5 bases). V gave up 1 base and J gave up 4 bases, with 11 bases separating them. There are 14 residues in the CDR3. Germline values: CDR1 LGHNA, CDR2 YSLEER.

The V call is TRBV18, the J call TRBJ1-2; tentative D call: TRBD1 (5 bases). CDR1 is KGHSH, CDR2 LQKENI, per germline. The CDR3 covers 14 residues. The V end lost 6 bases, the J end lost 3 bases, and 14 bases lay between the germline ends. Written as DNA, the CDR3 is TGTGCCAGCTCCGATACCGGGACGGACTATGGCTACACCTTC. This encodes CASSDTGTDYGYTF. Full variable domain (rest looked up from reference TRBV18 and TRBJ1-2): NAGVMQNPRHLVRRRGQEARLRCSPMKGHSHVYWYRQLPEEGLKFMVYLQKENIIDESGMPKERFSAEFPKEGPSILRIQQVVRGDSAAYFCASSDTGTDYGYTFGSGTRLTVV.

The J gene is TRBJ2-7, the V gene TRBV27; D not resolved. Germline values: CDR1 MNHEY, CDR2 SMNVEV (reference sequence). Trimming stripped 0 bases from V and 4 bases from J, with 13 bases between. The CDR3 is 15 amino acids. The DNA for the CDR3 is TGTGCCAGCAGTTTATCATCATCGGGCCCATACGAGCAGTACTTC. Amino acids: CASSLSSSGPYEQYF.

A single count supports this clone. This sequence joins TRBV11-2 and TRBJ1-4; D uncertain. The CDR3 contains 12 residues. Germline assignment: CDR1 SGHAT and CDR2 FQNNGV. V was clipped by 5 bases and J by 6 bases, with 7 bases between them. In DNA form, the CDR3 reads TGTGCCAGCAGCGCTATCGATGAAAAACTGTTTTTT. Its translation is CASSAIDEKLFF.

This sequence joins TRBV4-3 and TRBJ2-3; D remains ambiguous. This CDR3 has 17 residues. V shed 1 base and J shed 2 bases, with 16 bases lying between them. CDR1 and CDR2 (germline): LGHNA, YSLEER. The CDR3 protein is CASSQALLGVVTDTQYF. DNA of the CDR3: TGCGCCAGCAGCCAAGCCCTCCTTGGGGTAGTCACAGATACGCAGTATTTT.

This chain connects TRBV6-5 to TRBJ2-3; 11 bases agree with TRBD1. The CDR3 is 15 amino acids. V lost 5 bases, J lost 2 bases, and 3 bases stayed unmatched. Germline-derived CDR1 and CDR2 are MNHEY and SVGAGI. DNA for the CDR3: TGTGCCAGCAGTCGGACAGGGGGCTACACAGATACGCAGTATTTT. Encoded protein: CASSRTGGYTDTQYF.

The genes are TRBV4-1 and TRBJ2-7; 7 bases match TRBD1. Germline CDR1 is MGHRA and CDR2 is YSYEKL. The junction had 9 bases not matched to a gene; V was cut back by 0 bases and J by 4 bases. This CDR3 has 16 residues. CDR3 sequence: CASSQDHGTGVYEQYF. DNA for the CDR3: TGCGCCAGCAGCCAAGATCATGGTACAGGGGTATACGAGCAGTACTTC.

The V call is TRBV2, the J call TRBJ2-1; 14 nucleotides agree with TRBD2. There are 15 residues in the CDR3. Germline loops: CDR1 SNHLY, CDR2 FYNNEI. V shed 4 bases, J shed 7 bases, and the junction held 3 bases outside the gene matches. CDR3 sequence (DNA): TGTGCCAGCAGTGGGGGACTAGCGGGAGTAAATGAGCAGTTCTTC. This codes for CASSGGLAGVNEQFF. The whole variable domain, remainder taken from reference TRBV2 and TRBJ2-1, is EPEVTQTPSHQVTQMGQEVILRCVPISNHLYFYWYRQILGQKVEFLVSFYNNEISEKSEIFDDQFSVERPDGSNFTLKIRSTKLEDSAMYFCASSGGLAGVNEQFFGPGTRLTVL.

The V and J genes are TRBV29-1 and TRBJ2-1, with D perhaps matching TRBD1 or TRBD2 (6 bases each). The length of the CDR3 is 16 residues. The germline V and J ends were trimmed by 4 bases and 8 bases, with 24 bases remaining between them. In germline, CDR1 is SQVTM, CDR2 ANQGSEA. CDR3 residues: CSVAGVGDRRMDEQFF. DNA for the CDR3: TGCAGCGTTGCGGGGGTGGGTGACAGGAGGATGGATGAGCAGTTCTTC.

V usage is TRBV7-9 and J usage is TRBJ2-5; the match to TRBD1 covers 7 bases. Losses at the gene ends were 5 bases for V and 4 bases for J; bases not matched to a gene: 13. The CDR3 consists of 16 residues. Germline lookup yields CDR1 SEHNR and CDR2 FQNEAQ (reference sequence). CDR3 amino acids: CASSQRVGGGSETQYF. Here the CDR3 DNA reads TGTGCCAGCAGCCAGAGGGTAGGGGGCGGTTCAGAGACCCAGTACTTC.

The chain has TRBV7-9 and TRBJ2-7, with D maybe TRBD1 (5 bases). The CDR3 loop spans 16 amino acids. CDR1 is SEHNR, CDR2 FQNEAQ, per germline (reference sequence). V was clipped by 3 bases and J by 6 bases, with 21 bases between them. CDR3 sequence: CASSLAAPRGFGEQYF. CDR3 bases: TGTGCCAGCAGCTTGGCGGCCCCAAGGGGTTTTGGCGAGCAGTACTTC.

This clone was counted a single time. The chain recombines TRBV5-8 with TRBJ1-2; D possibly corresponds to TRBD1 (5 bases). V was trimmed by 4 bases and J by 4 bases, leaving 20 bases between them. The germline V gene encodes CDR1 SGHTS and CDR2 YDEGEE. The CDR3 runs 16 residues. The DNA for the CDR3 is TGTGCCAGCAGCCGGGCGGGGACGGATTTCACCTATGGCTACACCTTC. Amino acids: CASSRAGTDFTYGYTF.

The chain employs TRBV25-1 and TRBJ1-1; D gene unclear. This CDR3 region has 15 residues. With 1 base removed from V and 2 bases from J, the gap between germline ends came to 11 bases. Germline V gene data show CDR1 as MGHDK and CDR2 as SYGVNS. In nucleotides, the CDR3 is TGTGCCAGCAGTGAATTTAGTCCCCCCAACACTGAAGCTTTCTTT. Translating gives CASSEFSPPNTEAFF.

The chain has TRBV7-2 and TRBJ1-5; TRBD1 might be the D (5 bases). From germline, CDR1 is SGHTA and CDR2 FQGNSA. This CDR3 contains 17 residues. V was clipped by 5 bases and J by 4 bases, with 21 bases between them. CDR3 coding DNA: TGTGCCAGCAGCCACCCCGGGACGCTTCTGAATAATCAGCCCCAGCATTTT. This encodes CASSHPGTLLNNQPQHF.

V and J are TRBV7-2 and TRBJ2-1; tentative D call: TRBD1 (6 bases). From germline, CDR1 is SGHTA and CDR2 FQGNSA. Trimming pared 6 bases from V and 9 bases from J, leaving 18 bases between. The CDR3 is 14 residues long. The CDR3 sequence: CASSPRTALGEQFF. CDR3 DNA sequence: TGTGCCAGCAGTCCCCGGACAGCCCTAGGTGAGCAGTTCTTC. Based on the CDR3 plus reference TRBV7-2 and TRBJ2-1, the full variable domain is GAGVSQSPSNKVTEKGKDVELRCDPISGHTALYWYRQSLGQGLEFLIYFQGNSAPDKSGLPSDRFSAERTGGSVSTLTIQRTQQEDSAVYLCASSPRTALGEQFFGPGTRLTVL.

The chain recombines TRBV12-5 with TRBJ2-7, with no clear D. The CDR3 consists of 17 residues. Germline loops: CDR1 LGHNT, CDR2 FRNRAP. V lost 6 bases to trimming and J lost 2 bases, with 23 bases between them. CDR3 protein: CASGSQTFVSRTYEQYF. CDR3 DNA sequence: TGTGCTAGTGGCTCACAGACCTTTGTCTCTAGGACCTACGAGCAGTACTTC.

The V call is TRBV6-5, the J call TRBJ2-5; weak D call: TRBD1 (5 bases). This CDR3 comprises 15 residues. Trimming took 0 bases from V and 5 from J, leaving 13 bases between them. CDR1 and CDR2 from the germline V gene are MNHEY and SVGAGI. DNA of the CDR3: TGTGCCAGCAGTTACTCTCTAGGGGCAGTGGAGACCCAGTACTTC. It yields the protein CASSYSLGAVETQYF.